Listed here is a single T cell receptor beta chain. This clonotype has just a few counts. Its antigen is still unknown. Per-nucleotide qualities are absent, and no much larger clonotype sits a single base away. A patient counted as having stable Graves' hyperthyroidism if no progression to ophthalmopathy occurred over 18 months of follow-up. Hyperthyroidism patients were newly diagnosed, had a disease duration of under 2 months, and were aged 18 to 65 years. Patients with uncontrolled infections, other autoimmune diseases, pregnancy or lactation were excluded. Diagnoses relied on clinical symptoms, serum thyroxine and TRAb, thyroid ultrasound and orbital computed tomography. Ficoll-Paque density gradient centrifugation was used to isolate PBMCs from about 9 ml of fresh peripheral blood. Total RNA was extracted using Trizol reagent, and RNA quality was assessed on an Agilent 2100 Bioanalyzer. The data are from a study of T cells in Graves' hyperthyroidism and ophthalmopathy (dated by TCRdb to about 2019). For the wider study: Peripheral blood samples were taken at the time of initial diagnosis, prior to any treatment. Thyroid tissue and blood T-cell repertoires from about six Graves' hyperthyroidism patients were also compared in the study. To identify TCR V-J signatures that set the groups apart, the researchers used a discovery cohort of approximately 98 patients, made up of around 42 with Graves' ophthalmopathy and about 60 with stable Graves' hyperthyroidism. After blood sampling, hyperthyroidism patients were treated with methimazole at a starting dose of 30 mg daily, and ophthalmopathy patients were treated with high-dose intravenous methylprednisolone. Prospective prediction of ophthalmopathy was tested in an independent validation cohort consisting of 18 hyperthyroidism patients and approximately 16 patients who later progressed to ophthalmopathy. The 90 or so discovery patients were randomly split 7:3 into training and test sets. TCR Vbeta CDR3 sequencing of 120 to 150 peripheral blood samples (over 40 ophthalmopathy, some 75 hyperthyroidism and approximately 17 progressor patients) is reported in the paper. The study at large found these results: Ophthalmopathy was separated from stable hyperthyroidism by a 13 V-J signature model, with approximately 89% sensitivity and about 84% specificity obtained in cross-validation and 80%/75% obtained in testing. Blood samples also contained most of the expanded thyroid clonotypes (frequency above 0.001), which suggests that blood repertoires may reflect thyroid immune responses. Sample size was not statistically predetermined, and blinding of investigators to group allocation was not performed. In validation, the model predicted progression to ophthalmopathy with 55% to 71% sensitivity and less than 80% specificity, a median of about 6 months before onset.

The TCR beta CDR3 regions were amplified from RNA transcripts. A first-round RT-PCR of the TCR CDR3 used the HTBI primer set with the Qiagen OneStep RT-PCR kit. The libraries were constructed in a second round of multiplex PCR and then size-selected and purified. Sequencing of the libraries was done on an Illumina HiSeq2000 using paired-end 100 bp reads. Turning to the authors' computational methods: SOAPnuke was used to process the raw data, removing reads that contained adapters or uncalled bases, had a mean Phred below 15, or lacked an exact match to the constant primer or identifier. COPE v1.2.5 was used to merge high-quality paired reads, and clonotypes were defined as unique nucleotide sequences. MiTCR v1.1 was used to align clonotypes to the IMGT TRBV, TRBD and TRBJ reference segments. Only V-J combinations with frequency above 0.0001, covering approximately 99% of repertoires, were analysed. The TCS score was defined as the ratio of F50 (clonal expansion) to E x V (chaos), calculated using BLOSUM62-based TCRdist between CDR3 peptides within each V-J. Welch's t-statistics and random forest reduced roughly 500 V-J features to 13, which were used in a naive Bayes classifier (R e1071). TCRdb cleaned the public reads at Q25 with fastp, built clones with MiXCR and kept in-frame beta chains. Under each unique CDR3 protein, matching rows form one entry showing the most common genes and DNA. The V and J calls reflect TCRdb's pipeline rather than the authors' work. The sample has some 360,000 distinct CDR3 sequences on record, roughly 13% of them singletons. The top ten clonotypes cover 9.5% to 12% of the sample.

In the germline V gene, CDR1 corresponds to MDHEN and CDR2 to SYDVKM. V is reduced by 6 bases and J by 11 bases, leaving a spacing of 22 bases between them. The CDR3 spans 14 residues, from the cysteine through the phenylalanine. The read is trimmed to its CDR3 DNA, 42 bases read in frame from base 1. The sequence was collected from a woman between 55 and 75 years old with Graves' hyperthyroidism. Specimen: blood. The V and J segments used are TRBV28 and TRBJ1-1; no confident D gene assignment can be made. The CDR3 loop reads CASRQSGSTPGAFF. In nucleotides, the sequence is TGTGCCAGCAGGCAAAGCGGGTCAACCCCTGGGGCTTTCTTT.